Detailed here is one T cell receptor beta chain. The antigen is undetermined. It was with 60 Vbeta and 13 Jbeta primers that the PCR ran. Sequencing was performed with immunoSEQ multiplex PCR; in TCRdb, only in-frame clones are kept and a portion is missing. The sample carries fewer than 150,000 clones, roughly 75% recorded once. This record belongs to a study of cytomegalovirus exposure and HLA in healthy donors. Study-wide points: For most TCR beta V segments, an earlier analysis put the productive rate at about 90% or about 30% of the time.

Sequenced input: PBMCs. The receptor's source is a man aged 25-40 years in good health and CMV-seronegative.

CDR3 DNA sequence: TGTGCCATCAACGACAGGGGGCTCGGCACTGAAGCTTTCTTT. It codes for CAINDRGLGTEAFF. The chain links TRBV10-3 to TRBJ1-1; 10 bases are a match to TRBD1. Germline lookup yields CDR1 ENHRY and CDR2 SYGVKD. Trimming at V came to 7 bases and at J to 4 bases, leaving 6 bases not matched to a gene. The CDR3 consists of 14 residues.